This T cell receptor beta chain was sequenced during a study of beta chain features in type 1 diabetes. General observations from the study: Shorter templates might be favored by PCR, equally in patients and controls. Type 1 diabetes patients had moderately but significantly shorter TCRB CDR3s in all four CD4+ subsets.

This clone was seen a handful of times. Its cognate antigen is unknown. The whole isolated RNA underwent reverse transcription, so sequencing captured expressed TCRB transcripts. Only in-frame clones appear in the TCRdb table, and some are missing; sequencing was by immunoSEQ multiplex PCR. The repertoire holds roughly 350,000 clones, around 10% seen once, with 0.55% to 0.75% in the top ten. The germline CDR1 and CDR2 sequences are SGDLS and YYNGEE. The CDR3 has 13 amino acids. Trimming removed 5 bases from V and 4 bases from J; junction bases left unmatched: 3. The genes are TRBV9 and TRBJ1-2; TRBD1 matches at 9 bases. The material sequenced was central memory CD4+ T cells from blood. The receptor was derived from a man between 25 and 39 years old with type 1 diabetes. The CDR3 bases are TGTGCCAGCAGTCCGGGACAGGGCTATGGCTACACCTTC. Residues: CASSPGQGYGYTF.